This T cell receptor beta chain was identified during a study of radiation and T cells in renal cell carcinoma (dated by TCRdb to the early 2020s). Context from the whole study: The samples were drawn from a clinical trial, where primary renal cell carcinomas were treated with 15 Gy of stereotactic body radiation therapy and then removed by nephrectomy 4 weeks afterward. In total, 50 to 60 samples underwent TCR beta sequencing: roughly 25 tumors plus 27 peripheral blood samples. Across all 50 or so samples, several million unique CDR3 nucleotide sequences, encoding 2,658,974 unique CDR3 amino acid sequences, were identified.

Details on this clone: Its antigen specificity is not known. No much larger clone exists at a distance of one base, and base qualities are not known.

CDR1 and CDR2 were assigned from the germline V gene as SGHDT and YYEEEE. Clipping removes 4 bases from V and 4 bases from J, with 5 as the unmatched junction base count. The CDR3 measures 16 amino acids from cysteine to phenylalanine. Only the CDR3 DNA stays, 48 bases, in frame from base 1. TCR beta libraries were generated from genomic DNA with the immunoSEQ kit, following the manufacturer's recommendations. To prepare libraries, a first multiplex PCR with proprietary primers was run, followed by a second PCR that added unique barcodes, and a bead cleanup was done after each round. Each sample batch included a kit-provided positive control reaction and a negative control reaction. The final libraries were assessed on an Agilent 4200 TapeStation D1000 ScreenTape, pooled by volume, and quantified by qPCR. Sequencing ran on an Illumina NextSeq500 with a MidOutput 150-cycle cartridge, using 156 Read1 and 15 Index1 cycles with kit custom primers. The pooled library was loaded at approximately 0.96 pM, and around 22% PhiX control was spiked in. Concerning the study's data processing: The vendor-processed data were analyzed in R, and a clonotype was defined as all T cells that share the same CDR3 nucleotide sequence. In the clone abundance analyses, frequencies were normalized to the 10,000 most abundant clones in each sample. Public T cell clones, which averaged fewer than five per sample, were excluded before analysis. Tumor-enriched and baseline blood-enriched clonotypes were defined by at least a 32-fold difference in abundance between compartments. A beta-binomial differential abundance model was used to identify clonotypes that were expanded or contracted between blood time points. Similarity between tumor and blood repertoires was quantified using the Baroni-Urbani and Buser coefficient, and groups were compared with two-tailed Wilcoxon tests in R. Imported from immuneACCESS, the table was reduced by TCRdb to in-frame sequences with V and J called. These copies leave out some clones; in studies compared against another copy, an unresolved V gene accounts for under half, and the cause of the remainder is not known. That table supplies the V and J calls and clone size; D and trimming were determined from the DNA. The sample table contains around 140,000 clones; only one count was recorded for around 90% of them. The ten largest clonotypes hold over 3.5% of the sample.

The time point label, as the study defines it: baseline pretreatment blood. The sample's treatment or condition label is to be understood as: 15 Gy SBRT to primary tumor, nephrectomy 4 weeks later. To track tumor-enriched clonotypes, serial peripheral blood was sampled from radiation-treated patients at baseline and at 2 weeks and 4 weeks after SBRT. All patients had renal cell carcinoma with clear cell pathology. The QIAamp DNA Blood Mini Kit (Qiagen) was used to prepare genomic DNA for TCR sequencing. Only samples passing all quality control checks were included in the analyses. What the study reported, not specific to this receptor: An increase in top tumor clonotypes in blood was observed from baseline to 2 weeks post-radiation, followed by contraction by 4 weeks, which was taken to suggest transient expansion of tumor-resident clones. Because pretreatment tumor biopsies were not available, the study could not determine whether clonotypes were already present within the tumor at baseline. The single-armed trial design could not address effects of radiation dose or scheduling on the TCR repertoire. Dynamics of the blood repertoire were not tracked past 4 weeks after treatment.

Source: blood, taken from a patient whose treatment included radiotherapy and nephrectomy. The sequence derives from a woman in her sixties or seventies with renal cell carcinoma. The chain was built from TRBV5-6 and TRBJ2-2; 12 bases in the middle match TRBD2. The CDR3 amino acid sequence is: CASSTWTSGATGELFF. The DNA sequence reads TGTGCCAGCAGCACCTGGACTAGCGGGGCCACCGGGGAGCTGTTTTTT.